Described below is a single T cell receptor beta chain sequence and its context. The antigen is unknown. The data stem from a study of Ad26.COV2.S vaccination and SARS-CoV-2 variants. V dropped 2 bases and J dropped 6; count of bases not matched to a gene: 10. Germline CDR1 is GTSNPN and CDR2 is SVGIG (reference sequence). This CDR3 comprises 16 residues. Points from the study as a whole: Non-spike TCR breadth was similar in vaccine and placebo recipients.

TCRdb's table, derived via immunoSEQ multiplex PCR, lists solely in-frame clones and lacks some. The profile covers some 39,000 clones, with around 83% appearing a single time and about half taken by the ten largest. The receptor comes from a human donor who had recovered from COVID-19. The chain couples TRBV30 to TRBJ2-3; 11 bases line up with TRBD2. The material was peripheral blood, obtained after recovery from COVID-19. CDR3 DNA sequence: TGTGCCTGGAGTCAGGGTAGCGGGGGGGGGATGGATACGCAGTATTTT. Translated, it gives CAWSQGSGGGMDTQYF.